A single sample gave rise to the 8 T cell receptor beta chains below, sequenced in a study of cytomegalovirus exposure and HLA in healthy donors. Primers included in the PCR were 60 Vbeta and 13 Jbeta primers. Libraries were prepared by immunoSEQ multiplex PCR; TCRdb keeps only in-frame clonotypes and omits some of them. The sample shows 200,000 or so clones, approximately 80% of them seen only once. The material sequenced was PBMCs. The receptors originated from a man aged 25-45 years in good health and CMV-seronegative.

The chain couples TRBV4-1 to TRBJ1-5; possibly TRBD1 for D (6 bases). Germline assignment: CDR1 MGHRA and CDR2 YSYEKL. CDR3 length: 14 amino acids. V lost 1 base to trimming and J lost 2 bases, with 6 bases between them. CDR3 loop: CASSQAGGNQPQHF. In DNA, the CDR3 is TGCGCCAGCAGCCAAGCAGGGGGCAATCAGCCCCAGCATTTT.

The chain joins TRBV28 to TRBJ2-2; D unclear. Germline assignment: CDR1 MDHEN and CDR2 SYDVKM. CDR3 length: 14 residues. With 7 bases removed from V and 0 bases from J, the gap between germline ends came to 9 bases. CDR3 region: CASTFRPNTGELFF. CDR3 DNA sequence: TGTGCCAGCACCTTCAGGCCGAACACCGGGGAGCTGTTTTTT.

This chain links TRBV6-1 with TRBJ2-3; 8 bases line up with TRBD1. Germline CDR1 MNHNS, CDR2 SASEGT. CDR3 length equals 14 residues. Trimming cost V 1 base and J 8 bases; bases outside gene matches: 5. In DNA form, the CDR3 reads TGTGCCAGCAGTGAAGTGGCAGGACAGGGTACGCAGTATTTT. It translates to CASSEVAGQGTQYF.

The genes are TRBV6-5 and TRBJ1-6; D possibly corresponds to TRBD1 (5 bases). Trimming pared 6 bases from V and 9 bases from J, leaving 12 bases between. Per the germline V gene, CDR1 is MNHEY and CDR2 is SVGAGI. This CDR3 spans 13 amino acids. DNA of the CDR3: TGTGCCAGCAGACCGACAGTAAGTTCACCCCTCCACTTT. Residues: CASRPTVSSPLHF.

The rearrangement joins TRBV7-9 to TRBJ2-5, with 7 bases identical to TRBD2. Germline V gene data show CDR1 as SEHNR and CDR2 as FQNEAQ (reference sequence). The CDR3 contains 16 residues. Trimming cost V 4 bases and J 2 bases; bases outside gene matches: 10. The CDR3 DNA reads as TGTGCCAGCAGCTGGCCTCTAGCGGAACCACAAGAGACCCAGTACTTC. Translation gives CASSWPLAEPQETQYF.

A few counts support this clone. The chain joins TRBV13 to TRBJ1-2, with a tentative D call TRBD1 (5 bases). The ends were cut back, 0 bases at V and 1 base at J, with 9 bases in the middle. Germline CDR1 PRHDT, CDR2 FYEKMQ (reference sequence). This CDR3 is built from 15 residues. CDR3 DNA sequence: TGTGCCAGCAGCTTAGGCCGGGGGATTAACTATGGCTACACCTTC. It translates to CASSLGRGINYGYTF.

The chain is built from TRBV5-1 and TRBJ2-1; 10 bases agree with TRBD1. Trimming removed 3 bases from V and 8 bases from J; junction bases left unmatched: 8. Germline values: CDR1 SGHRS, CDR2 YFSETQ. This CDR3 is 15 amino acids long. CDR3 sequence: CASSSGTGALDEQFF. CDR3 nucleotide sequence: TGCGCCAGCAGCTCCGGGACAGGGGCCCTAGATGAGCAGTTCTTC.

This chain uses TRBV5-1 with TRBJ1-6, with 9 bases matching TRBD1. Germline CDR1 is SGHRS and CDR2 is YFSETQ. Germline trimming cut 1 base from V and 8 bases from J; bases unmatched to any gene: 10. The CDR3 is 17 residues long. The CDR3 nucleotides are TGCGCCAGCAGCTTGACAAACCCGGGACAGGGATATTCACCCCTCCACTTT. It is translated as CASSLTNPGQGYSPLHF.